The sequence of this T cell receptor (beta chain) was determined in a study of T cell responses to AZD1222 COVID-19 vaccine. Study results and limitations: Baseline seropositives among AZD1222 recipients totaled only five or six.

Second-dose timings of about 4 or about 12 weeks were pooled. As for this clone: Its target is unknown.

The method was immunoSEQ multiplex PCR; TCRdb's version includes in-frame clones alone and lacks a portion of them. The sample includes approximately 210,000 clones, just over 90% of them seen just once. CDR3 length: 13 residues. From germline, CDR1 is MNHEY and CDR2 SVGEGT. After removal of 5 bases from V and 8 bases from J, the junction contained 9 bases not matched to a gene. The receptor was isolated from an adult who received the AZD1222 COVID-19 vaccine. This sample comprised peripheral blood, obtained 28 days after the second AZD1222 dose. V gene TRBV6-2 or TRBV6-3 combines with J gene TRBJ2-7; 7 nucleotides match TRBD2. The CDR3 region has the DNA TGTGCCAGCAGTAGTCTAGCGGTAAGCAAGCAGTACTTC. This codes for CASSSLAVSKQYF.